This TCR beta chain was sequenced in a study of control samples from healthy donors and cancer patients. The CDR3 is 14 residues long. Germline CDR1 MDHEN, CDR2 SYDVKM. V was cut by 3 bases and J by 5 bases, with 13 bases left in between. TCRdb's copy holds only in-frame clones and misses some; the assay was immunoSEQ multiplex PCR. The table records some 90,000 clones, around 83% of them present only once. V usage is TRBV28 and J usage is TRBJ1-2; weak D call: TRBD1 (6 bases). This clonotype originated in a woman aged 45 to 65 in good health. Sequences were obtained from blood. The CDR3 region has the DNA TGTGCCAGCAGTTTTAGGCCAGGGGTTTATGGCTACACCTTC. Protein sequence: CASSFRPGVYGYTF.